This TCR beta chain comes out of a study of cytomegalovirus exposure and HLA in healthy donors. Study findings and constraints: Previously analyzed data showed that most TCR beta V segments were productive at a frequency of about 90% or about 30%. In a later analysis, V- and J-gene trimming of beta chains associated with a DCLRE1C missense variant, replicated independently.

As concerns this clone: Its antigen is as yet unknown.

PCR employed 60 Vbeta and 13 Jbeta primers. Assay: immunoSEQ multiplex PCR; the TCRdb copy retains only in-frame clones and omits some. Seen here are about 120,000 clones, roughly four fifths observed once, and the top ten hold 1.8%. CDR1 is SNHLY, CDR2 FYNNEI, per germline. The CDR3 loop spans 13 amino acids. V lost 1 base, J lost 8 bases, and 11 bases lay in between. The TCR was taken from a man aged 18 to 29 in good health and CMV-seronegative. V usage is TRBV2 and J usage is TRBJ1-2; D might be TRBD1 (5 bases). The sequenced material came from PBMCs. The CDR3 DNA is TGTGCCAGCAGTGAAGTTGGGGCGGGGGGCTACACCTTC. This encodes CASSEVGAGGYTF.